This T cell receptor (beta chain) originates from a study of shared clonotypes between healthy human individuals. Study-level results: Clonotypes that were shared across four donors made up roughly 5% of naive CD4 clonotypes.

With regard to this clone: Its antigen is not identified.

Sequencing was performed with immunoSEQ multiplex PCR; in TCRdb, only in-frame clones are kept and a portion is missing. The sample contains about 770,000 clones, around 77% of which appear only once. CDR3 length: 17 residues. Germline lookup yields CDR1 SEHNR and CDR2 FQNEAQ (reference sequence). V shed 7 bases, J shed 0 bases, and the junction held 11 bases outside the gene matches. This TCR was recovered from a woman aged 30 to 39 in good health. The sequenced material came from memory CD4+ T cells sorted from blood. The subset here: CD45RA-negative fraction. This sequence joins TRBV7-9 and TRBJ2-1, with 8 nucleotides matching TRBD2. The CDR3 here is CASTLTGGLSSYNEQFF. The CDR3 DNA sequence: TGTGCCAGCACTCTCACGGGAGGGCTAAGCTCCTACAATGAGCAGTTCTTC.